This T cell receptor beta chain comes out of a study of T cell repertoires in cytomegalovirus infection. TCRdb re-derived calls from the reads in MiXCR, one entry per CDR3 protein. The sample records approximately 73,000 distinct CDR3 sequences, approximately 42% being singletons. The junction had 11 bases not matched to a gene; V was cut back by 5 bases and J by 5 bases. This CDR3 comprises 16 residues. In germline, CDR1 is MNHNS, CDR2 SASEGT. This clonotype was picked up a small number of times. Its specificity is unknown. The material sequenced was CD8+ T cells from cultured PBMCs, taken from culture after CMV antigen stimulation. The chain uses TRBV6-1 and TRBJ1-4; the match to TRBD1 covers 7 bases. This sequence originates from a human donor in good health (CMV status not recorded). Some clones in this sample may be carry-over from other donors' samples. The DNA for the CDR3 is TGTGCCAGCAGTTTCGGAGTGGACAGGAGAAATGAAAAACTGTTTTTT. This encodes CASSFGVDRRNEKLFF.